These T cell receptor beta chains were read from a single sample in a study of T cell changes during pregnancy in multiple sclerosis. Sequencing was performed with immunoSEQ multiplex PCR; in TCRdb, only in-frame clones are kept and a portion is missing. This sample has some 60,000 clones, with 93% found just once. The sequenced sample was peripheral blood, obtained after pregnancy. Source of these receptors: a female donor with multiple sclerosis, enrolled in a pregnancy study. The conserved cysteine and the conserved F or W are not part of the CDR3 here.

J gene: TRBJ2-1; V gene: TRBV4-2; CDR3 protein: ASSQEDLYNEQF
J gene: TRBJ1-2; V gene: TRBV4-2; CDR3 protein: ASSPRRGSNYGYT
J gene: TRBJ2-7; V gene: TRBV29-1; CDR3 protein: SVEGLAGENGEQY
J gene: TRBJ2-1; V gene: TRBV9; CDR3 protein: ASSVGSAGGPNEQF
J gene: TRBJ2-2; V gene: TRBV27; CDR3 protein: ASSLEGLAGPNTGELF
J gene: TRBJ2-5; V gene: TRBV12-5; CDR3 protein: ASGTGLAGETQY
J gene: TRBJ2-1; V gene: TRBV25-1; CDR3 protein: ASSKTSNEQF
J gene: TRBJ2-3; V gene: TRBV27; CDR3 protein: ASSLFGVAGTDTQY
J gene: TRBJ1-2; V gene: TRBV29-1; CDR3 protein: SVGDRSSYGYT
J gene: TRBJ2-7; V gene: TRBV6-1; CDR3 protein: ASSEPTGESYEQY
J gene: TRBJ1-2; V gene: TRBV5-5; CDR3 protein: ASSATTRQIPPYGYT
J gene: TRBJ2-5; V gene: TRBV27; CDR3 protein: ASSKTGTSGSKTQY
J gene: TRBJ2-1; V gene: TRBV9; CDR3 protein: ASSVTSGASSYNEQF
J gene: TRBJ2-1; V gene: TRBV7-6; CDR3 protein: ASSLGKSGRSWNEQF
J gene: TRBJ2-2; V gene: TRBV7-2; CDR3 protein: ASRGGLVNTGELF
J gene: TRBJ1-1; V gene: TRBV7-2; CDR3 protein: ASSLRMGQTNTEAF
J gene: TRBJ2-1; V gene: TRBV5-1; CDR3 protein: ASSPGTSGYNEQF
J gene: TRBJ1-4; V gene: TRBV18; CDR3 protein: ASSRAEGVGEKLF
J gene: TRBJ1-4; V gene: TRBV4-1; CDR3 protein: ASSQAGTGGYEKLF
J gene: TRBJ2-7; V gene: TRBV15; CDR3 protein: ATSRITGPDEQY
J gene: TRBJ1-2; V gene: TRBV5-1; CDR3 protein: ASSPKDRTYGYT
J gene: TRBJ2-1; V gene: TRBV4-3; CDR3 protein: ASSRELAGVYNEQF
J gene: TRBJ2-3; V gene: TRBV7-8; CDR3 protein: ASSLLMVADTDTQY
J gene: TRBJ2-7; V gene: TRBV7-2; CDR3 protein: ASSLDGLAGGEQY
J gene: TRBJ2-1; V gene: TRBV18; CDR3 protein: ASSGLAGNEQF
J gene: TRBJ2-5; V gene: TRBV29-1; CDR3 protein: SATGGQETQY
J gene: TRBJ2-2; V gene: TRBV5-1; CDR3 protein: ASSLGLVLTGELF
J gene: NA; V gene: TRBV15; CDR3 protein: ATSRDLAGRNEQY
J gene: TRBJ2-7; V gene: TRBV19; CDR3 protein: ASSIDPGTYEQY
J gene: TRBJ2-7; V gene: TRBV7-9; CDR3 protein: ASTDSLSYEQY
J gene: TRBJ2-1; V gene: TRBV4-3; CDR3 protein: ASSQDSTGGPVNEQF
J gene: TRBJ2-7; V gene: TRBV7-9; CDR3 protein: ASSFWGGVSYEQY
J gene: TRBJ2-5; V gene: TRBV7-2; CDR3 protein: ASGPAGSLMETQY
J gene: TRBJ2-1; V gene: TRBV27; CDR3 protein: ASSSGTSGRSEQF
J gene: TRBJ2-2; V gene: TRBV29-1; CDR3 protein: SVTGYGAGELF
J gene: TRBJ2-5; V gene: TRBV7-9; CDR3 protein: ASSSREQETQY
J gene: TRBJ2-7; V gene: TRBV28; CDR3 protein: ASSLYGSGRAGEQY
J gene: TRBJ1-1; V gene: TRBV10-2; CDR3 protein: ASSAGGTEAF
J gene: TRBJ2-1; V gene: TRBV7-2; CDR3 protein: ASRSRLAETGMDNEQF
J gene: TRBJ1-5; V gene: TRBV23-1; CDR3 protein: ASSRNGTVRGPQH
J gene: TRBJ2-1; V gene: TRBV6-1; CDR3 protein: ASSLTLAGGNEQF
J gene: TRBJ2-4; V gene: TRBV7-6; CDR3 protein: ASSLGLADKNIQY
J gene: TRBJ2-2; V gene: TRBV19; CDR3 protein: ASRRLAGHTGELF
J gene: TRBJ2-7; V gene: TRBV7-2; CDR3 protein: ASSLTASGEQY
J gene: TRBJ1-4; V gene: TRBV14; CDR3 protein: ASSQGPGVGEKLF
J gene: TRBJ2-3; V gene: TRBV5-1; CDR3 protein: ASSFGTSGNLDTQY
J gene: TRBJ1-3; V gene: TRBV7-6; CDR3 protein: ASTTGSGNTIY
J gene: TRBJ1-1; V gene: TRBV6-5; CDR3 protein: ASRRNSEAF
J gene: TRBJ2-2; V gene: TRBV4-3; CDR3 protein: ASSQDGESARGAV
J gene: TRBJ1-1; V gene: TRBV5-8; CDR3 protein: ASSLAGSITEAF
J gene: TRBJ2-7; V gene: TRBV4-3; CDR3 protein: ASSQELAGANSAAYEQY
J gene: TRBJ1-2; V gene: TRBV2; CDR3 protein: ASIKETGRGYT
J gene: TRBJ2-7; V gene: TRBV10-3; CDR3 protein: AISKPGLAESYEQY
J gene: TRBJ1-2; V gene: TRBV12-5; CDR3 protein: ASGLVVGNWAGPANYGYT